This TCR beta chain was found in a study of blood T cell repertoires in COVID-19. Study overall: Sites across the United States, Italy and Spain contributed samples from acute and convalescent COVID-19. The cDNA or gDNA used as material had been derived from T cells, B-cell-depleted T cells, or PBMCs.

CDR1 and CDR2 from the germline V gene are SEHNR and FQNEAQ (reference sequence). CDR3 size: 13 residues. V lost 3 bases and J lost 5; bases outside the gene matches: 3. In the source study's methods: Amplified reference gene primers provided the basis for estimating nucleated cell counts. Repertoires were generated with immunoSEQ multiplex PCR, while TCRdb's copy carries only in-frame clones and drops some. Clone size and the V and J calls come from that table; the DNA yielded D and trimming. The sample holds a few hundred thousand clones, 70% to 90% seen once. Sequencing input: peripheral blood. The sequence was obtained from a man younger than 35 who had recovered from COVID-19. The chain employs TRBV7-9 and TRBJ2-5; 7 bases line up with TRBD1. CDR3 sequence (DNA): TGTGCCAGCAGCTTGGGACAGTGGGAGACCCAGTACTTC. It yields the protein CASSLGQWETQYF.